This T cell receptor beta chain was found in a study of T-cell reconstitution after alpha-beta-depleted transplantation in children. There are 14 residues in the CDR3. Germline CDR1 is MNHEY and CDR2 is SVGEGT. Deletions cut 2 bases from V and 3 bases from J, with 8 bases between. A TCRbeta library incorporating unique molecular identifiers was prepared. TCRdb redid the calling of the PCR reads with MiXCR, one entry per CDR3 protein. The data show 230,000 or so distinct CDR3 sequences, around 11% seen once. The gene calls are TRBV6-2 or TRBV6-3 and TRBJ1-5; D not certain. Sequencing was performed on PBMCs from the stem cell graft donor, taken from the stem cell graft. This sequence was found in a human donor who donated a stem cell graft to a child with acute lymphoblastic leukemia. In DNA form, the CDR3 reads TGTGCCAGCAGTTACAAGACCCCCAATCAGCCCCAGCATTTT. This encodes CASSYKTPNQPQHF.